These 6 T cell receptor beta chains originate from one sample sequenced in a study of OX40 agonist ivuxolimab in advanced cancers. Only in-frame clones appear in the TCRdb table, and some are missing; sequencing was by immunoSEQ multiplex PCR. This sample has roughly 67,000 clones, with 90% to 95% found just once. The source was CD4+ or CD8+ T cells sorted from blood, collected in a trial of the OX40 agonist ivuxolimab. Every receptor here comes from an adult with an advanced solid tumor such as melanoma, head and neck, liver or kidney cancer.

The table lists this clone with a count of one. The chain joins TRBV27 to TRBJ2-5; D perhaps matches TRBD1 (5 bases). V lost 5 bases to trimming and J lost 5 bases, with 12 bases between them. The CDR3 is 13 amino acids. The germline CDR1 and CDR2 sequences are MNHEY and SMNVEV (reference sequence). The CDR3 nucleotides are TGTGCCAGCAGTCTTCAGGGCTGGGAGACCCAGTACTTC. It specifies CASSLQGWETQYF.

The rearrangement joins TRBV7-9 to TRBJ2-7; D is unresolved. The CDR3 loop spans 13 amino acids. From germline, CDR1 is SEHNR and CDR2 FQNEAQ (reference sequence). Trimming stripped 5 bases from V and 0 bases from J, with 8 bases between. CDR3 residues: CASSVDNSYEQYF. DNA for the CDR3: TGTGCCAGCAGCGTAGACAACTCCTACGAGCAGTACTTC.

The V call is TRBV29-1, the J call TRBJ2-2, with 7 nucleotides matching TRBD1. CDR1 and CDR2 from the germline V gene are SQVTM and ANQGSEA. This CDR3 contains 14 residues. V gave up 5 bases and J gave up 4 bases; unmatched junction bases: 7. The chain's CDR3 is CSVYSGGFTGELFF. The CDR3, as DNA: TGCAGCGTTTACTCAGGGGGATTCACCGGGGAGCTGTTTTTT.

V usage is TRBV27 and J usage is TRBJ1-2; possibly TRBD1 for D (5 bases). Germline-derived CDR1 and CDR2 are MNHEY and SMNVEV (reference sequence). This CDR3 is built from 13 residues. V shed 10 bases and J shed 1 base, with 13 bases lying between them. CDR3 residues: CATSPQGNYGYTF. DNA of the CDR3: TGTGCCACCTCCCCCCAGGGTAACTATGGCTACACCTTC.

This clone was observed a single time. The rearrangement joins TRBV19 to TRBJ1-4; the match to TRBD1 covers 10 bases. The CDR3 is 16 amino acids. From germline, CDR1 is LNHDA and CDR2 SQIVND (reference sequence). Trimming took 5 bases from V and 8 from J; bases not matched to a gene: 11. In DNA, the CDR3 is TGTGCCAGTAGTCCCGACAGGGGGCGATCCGCGGAAAAACTGTTTTTT. Translating gives CASSPDRGRSAEKLFF.

This clone appeared a single time. This rearrangement joins TRBV7-2 to TRBJ1-3; 8 bases map to TRBD1. Trimming removed 6 bases from V and 2 bases from J; junction bases left unmatched: 3. CDR1 SGHTA and CDR2 FQGNSA come from the germline V gene. The CDR3 is 14 residues long. The CDR3 loop is CASRETGAGNTIYF. The CDR3 nucleotides read TGTGCCAGCAGGGAGACAGGGGCTGGAAACACCATATATTTT.